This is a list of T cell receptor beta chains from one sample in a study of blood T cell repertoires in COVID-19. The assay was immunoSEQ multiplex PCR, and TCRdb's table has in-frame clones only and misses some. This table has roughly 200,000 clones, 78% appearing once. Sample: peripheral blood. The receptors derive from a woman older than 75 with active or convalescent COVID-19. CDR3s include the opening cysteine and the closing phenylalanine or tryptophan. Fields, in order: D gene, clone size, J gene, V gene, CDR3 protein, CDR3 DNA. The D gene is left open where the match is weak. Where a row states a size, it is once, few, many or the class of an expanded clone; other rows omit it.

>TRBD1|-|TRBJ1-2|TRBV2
CASADRGDYGYTF
TGTGCCAGCGCGGACAGGGGAGACTATGGCTACACCTTC
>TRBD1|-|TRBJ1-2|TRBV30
CAWSVHGQGASYGYTF
TGTGCCTGGAGTGTACACGGACAGGGGGCAAGCTATGGCTACACCTTC
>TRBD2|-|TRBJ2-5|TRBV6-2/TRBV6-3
CASSYSRAGEETQYF
TGTGCCAGCAGTTACTCGAGGGCGGGGGAAGAGACCCAGTACTTC
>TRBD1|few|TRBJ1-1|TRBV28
CASSPGTGGTEAFF
TGTGCCAGCAGTCCCGGGACAGGGGGCACTGAAGCTTTCTTT
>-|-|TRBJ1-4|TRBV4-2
CASSQDLAGEEKLFF
TGTGCCAGCAGCCAAGACCTAGCAGGGGAGGAAAAACTGTTTTTT
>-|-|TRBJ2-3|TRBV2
CASTGVVGAIGSTDTQYF
TGTGCCAGCACCGGAGTCGTGGGGGCGATTGGGTCCACAGATACGCAGTATTTT
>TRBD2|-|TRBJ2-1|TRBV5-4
CASSLTSGGADEQFF
TGTGCCAGCAGCCTTACTAGCGGGGGGGCGGATGAGCAGTTCTTC
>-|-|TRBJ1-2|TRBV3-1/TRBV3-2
CASSQPGVPSSYTF
TGTGCCAGCAGCCAACCAGGGGTTCCTTCGAGCTACACCTTC
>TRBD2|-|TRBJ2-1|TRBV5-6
CASSLIAGEQFF
TGTGCCAGCAGCTTGATAGCGGGGGAGCAGTTCTTC
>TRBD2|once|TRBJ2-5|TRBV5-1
CATTPNAGEETQYF
TGCGCCACTACACCCAACGCGGGGGAAGAGACCCAGTACTTC
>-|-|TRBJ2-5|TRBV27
CASRGTLLSGTQYF
TGTGCCAGCCGAGGGACACTCCTATCCGGGACCCAGTACTTC